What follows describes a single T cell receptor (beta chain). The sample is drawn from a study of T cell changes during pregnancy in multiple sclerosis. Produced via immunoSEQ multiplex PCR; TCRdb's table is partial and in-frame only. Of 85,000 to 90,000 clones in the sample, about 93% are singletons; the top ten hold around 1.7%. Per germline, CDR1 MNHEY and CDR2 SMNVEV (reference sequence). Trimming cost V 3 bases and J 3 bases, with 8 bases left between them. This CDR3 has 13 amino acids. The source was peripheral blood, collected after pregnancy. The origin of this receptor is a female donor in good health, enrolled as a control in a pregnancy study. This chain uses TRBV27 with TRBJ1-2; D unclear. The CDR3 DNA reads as TGTGCCAGCAGTTTTTCCAGGTACTATGGCTACACCTTC. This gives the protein CASSFSRYYGYTF.